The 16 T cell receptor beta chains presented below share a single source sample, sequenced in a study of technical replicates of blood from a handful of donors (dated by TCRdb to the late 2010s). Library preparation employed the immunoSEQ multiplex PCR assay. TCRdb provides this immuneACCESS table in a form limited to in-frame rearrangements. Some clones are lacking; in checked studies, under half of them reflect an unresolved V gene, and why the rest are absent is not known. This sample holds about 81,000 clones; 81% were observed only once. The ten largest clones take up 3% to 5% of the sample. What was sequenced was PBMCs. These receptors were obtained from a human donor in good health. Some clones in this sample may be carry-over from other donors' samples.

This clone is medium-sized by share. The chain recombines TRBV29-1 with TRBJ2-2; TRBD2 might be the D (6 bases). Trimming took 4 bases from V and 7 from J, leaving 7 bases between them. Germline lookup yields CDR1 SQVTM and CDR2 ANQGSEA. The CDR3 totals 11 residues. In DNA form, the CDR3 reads TGCAGCGTTGGGAGGGGCGGGGAGCTGTTTTTT. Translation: CSVGRGGELFF.

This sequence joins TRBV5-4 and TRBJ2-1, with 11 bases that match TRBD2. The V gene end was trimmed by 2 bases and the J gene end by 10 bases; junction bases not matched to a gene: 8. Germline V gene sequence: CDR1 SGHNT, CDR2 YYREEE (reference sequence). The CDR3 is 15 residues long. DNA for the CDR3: TGTGCCAGCAGCTTTCTACTAGCGGGAGTTGGGGAGCAGTTCTTC. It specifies CASSFLLAGVGEQFF.

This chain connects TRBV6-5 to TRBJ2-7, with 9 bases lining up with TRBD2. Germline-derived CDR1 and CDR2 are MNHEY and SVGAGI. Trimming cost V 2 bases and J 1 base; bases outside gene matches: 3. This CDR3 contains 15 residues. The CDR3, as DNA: TGTGCCAGCAGTTACCGTAGCGGGAGATCCTACGAGCAGTACTTC. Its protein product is CASSYRSGRSYEQYF.

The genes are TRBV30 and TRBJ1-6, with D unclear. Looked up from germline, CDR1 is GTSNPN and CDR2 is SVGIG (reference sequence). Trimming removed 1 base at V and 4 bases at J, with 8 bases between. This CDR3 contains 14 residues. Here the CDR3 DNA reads TGTGCCTGGAGTGAGATACAGTATAATTCACCCCTCCACTTT. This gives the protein CAWSEIQYNSPLHF.

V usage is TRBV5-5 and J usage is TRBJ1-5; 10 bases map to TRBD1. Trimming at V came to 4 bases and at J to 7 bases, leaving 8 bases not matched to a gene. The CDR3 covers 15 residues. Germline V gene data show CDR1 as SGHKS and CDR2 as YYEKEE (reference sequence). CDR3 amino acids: CASSPIGDRGQPQHF. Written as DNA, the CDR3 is TGTGCCAGCAGCCCGATAGGGGACAGGGGACAGCCCCAGCATTTT.

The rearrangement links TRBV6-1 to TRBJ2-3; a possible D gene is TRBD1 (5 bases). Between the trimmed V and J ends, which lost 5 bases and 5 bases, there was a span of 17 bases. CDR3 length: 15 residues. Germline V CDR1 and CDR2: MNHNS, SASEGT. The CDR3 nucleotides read TGTGCCAGCAGTTCCCGGGTAGGGGTGCAAGATACGCAGTATTTT. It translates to CASSSRVGVQDTQYF.

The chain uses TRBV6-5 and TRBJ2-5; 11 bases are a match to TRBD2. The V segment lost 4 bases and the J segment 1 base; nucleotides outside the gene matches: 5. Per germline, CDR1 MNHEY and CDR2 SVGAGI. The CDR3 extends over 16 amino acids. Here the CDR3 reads CASSWTGTSGQETQYF. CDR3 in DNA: TGTGCCAGCAGTTGGACCGGGACTAGCGGCCAAGAGACCCAGTACTTC.

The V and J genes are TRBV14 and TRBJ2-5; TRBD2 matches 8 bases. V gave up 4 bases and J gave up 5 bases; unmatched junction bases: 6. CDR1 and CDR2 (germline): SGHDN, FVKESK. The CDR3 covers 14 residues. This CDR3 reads CASSRSGGRETQYF. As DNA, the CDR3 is TGTGCCAGCAGCCGCAGCGGGGGTCGGGAGACCCAGTACTTC.

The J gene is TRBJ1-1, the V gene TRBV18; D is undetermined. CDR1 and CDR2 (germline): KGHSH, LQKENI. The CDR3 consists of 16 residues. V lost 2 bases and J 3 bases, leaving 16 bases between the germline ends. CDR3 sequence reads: CASSPTEGRRYTEAFF. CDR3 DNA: TGTGCCAGCTCACCAACCGAGGGCAGACGTTACACTGAAGCTTTCTTT. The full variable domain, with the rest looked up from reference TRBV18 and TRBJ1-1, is NAGVMQNPRHLVRRRGQEARLRCSPMKGHSHVYWYRQLPEEGLKFMVYLQKENIIDESGMPKERFSAEFPKEGPSILRIQQVVRGDSAAYFCASSPTEGRRYTEAFFGQGTRLTVV.

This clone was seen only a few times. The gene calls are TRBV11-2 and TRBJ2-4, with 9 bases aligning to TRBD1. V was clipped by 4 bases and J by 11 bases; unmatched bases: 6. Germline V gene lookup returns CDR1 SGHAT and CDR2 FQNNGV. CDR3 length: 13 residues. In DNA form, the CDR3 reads TGTGCCAGCAGCTCTCGGGACAGGGTCGTTCAGTACTTC. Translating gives CASSSRDRVVQYF.

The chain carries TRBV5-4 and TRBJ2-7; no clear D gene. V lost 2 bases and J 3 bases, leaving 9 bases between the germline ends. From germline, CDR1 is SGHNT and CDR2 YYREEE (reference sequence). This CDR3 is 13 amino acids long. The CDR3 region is CASSLPGNYEQYF. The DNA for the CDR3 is TGTGCCAGCAGCTTACCAGGAAACTACGAGCAGTACTTC.

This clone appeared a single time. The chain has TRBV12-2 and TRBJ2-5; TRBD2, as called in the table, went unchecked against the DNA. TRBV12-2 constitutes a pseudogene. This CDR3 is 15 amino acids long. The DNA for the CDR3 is TGTGCAAGTCGCCCTAAGCTAGCGGGGGCGGAGACCCAGTACTTC. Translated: CASRPKLAGAETQYF.

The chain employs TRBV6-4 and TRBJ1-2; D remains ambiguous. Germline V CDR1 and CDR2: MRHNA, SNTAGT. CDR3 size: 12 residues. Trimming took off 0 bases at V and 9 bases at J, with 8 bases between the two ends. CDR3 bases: TGTGCCAGCAGTGACTCCTCCCGTCGCTACACCTTC. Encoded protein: CASSDSSRRYTF.

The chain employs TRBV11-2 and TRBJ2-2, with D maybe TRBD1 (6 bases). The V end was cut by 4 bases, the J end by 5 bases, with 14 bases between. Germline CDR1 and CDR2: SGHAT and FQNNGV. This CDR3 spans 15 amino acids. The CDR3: CASSSIQGGTGELFF. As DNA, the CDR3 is TGTGCCAGCAGCTCAATACAGGGTGGTACCGGGGAGCTGTTTTTT.

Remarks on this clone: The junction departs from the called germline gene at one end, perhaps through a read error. In DNA form, the CDR3 reads TGTGCCAGCGGCTTGGGGACTGGGGCCGATACGCAGTATTTT. Protein product: CASGLGTGADTQYF. The V call is TRBV7-3, the J call TRBJ2-3; TRBD2 is a possible D gene (6 bases). Germline CDR1 reads SGHTA; CDR2 reads FQGTGA. The CDR3 runs 14 residues. The whole variable domain, filled in from reference TRBV7-3 and TRBJ2-3, reads GAGVSQTPSNKVTEKGKYVELRCDPISGHTALYWYRQSLGQGPEFLIYFQGTGAADDSGLPNDRFFAVRPEGSVSTLKIQRTERGDSAVYLCASGLGTGADTQYFGPGTRLTVL.

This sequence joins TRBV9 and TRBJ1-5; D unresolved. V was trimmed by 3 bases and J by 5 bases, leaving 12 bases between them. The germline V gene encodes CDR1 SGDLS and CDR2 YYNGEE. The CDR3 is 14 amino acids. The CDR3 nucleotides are TGTGCCAGCAGCGCGGAGATCCGGGATCAGCCCCAGCATTTT. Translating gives CASSAEIRDQPQHF.